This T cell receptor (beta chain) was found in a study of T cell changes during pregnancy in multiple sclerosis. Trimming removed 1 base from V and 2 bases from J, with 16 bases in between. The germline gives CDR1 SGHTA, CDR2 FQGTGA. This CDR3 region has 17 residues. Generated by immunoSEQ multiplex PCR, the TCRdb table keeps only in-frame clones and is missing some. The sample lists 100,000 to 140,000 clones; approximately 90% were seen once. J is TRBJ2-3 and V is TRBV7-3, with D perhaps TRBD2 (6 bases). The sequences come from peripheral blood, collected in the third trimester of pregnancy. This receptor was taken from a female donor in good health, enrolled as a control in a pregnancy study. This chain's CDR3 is CASSLMGGPAPTDTQYF. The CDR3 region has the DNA TGTGCCAGCAGCTTAATGGGGGGTCCGGCCCCCACAGATACGCAGTATTTT.